The text below deals with one T cell receptor (beta chain). The record originates from a study of Tregs in tolerant kidney transplant recipients. TCRdb's copy holds only in-frame clones and misses some; the assay was immunoSEQ multiplex PCR. Of about 72,000 clones listed, just under 95% are singletons. The V gene lost 0 bases and the J gene lost 0 bases, with 9 bases spanning the gap. This CDR3 is built from 15 residues. Germline loops: CDR1 MNHEY, CDR2 SVGAGI. The starting material was CD8+ T cells from blood, obtained before the transplant. This TCR came from a human donor who received a combined kidney and bone marrow transplant. The chain employs TRBV6-5 and TRBJ2-7; unclear D gene. CDR3 nucleotide sequence: TGTGCCAGCAGTTACTCCAATTCCGGCTCCTACGAGCAGTACTTC. Translating it yields CASSYSNSGSYEQYF.